The clone carrying this T cell receptor (beta chain) turned up a few times. Its antigen is unknown. A J-beta primer mix and a sample-barcoded 5' primer were used in a second PCR of roughly 6 to 11 cycles. TCRdb processed the 5' RACE reads anew with MiXCR; each CDR3 protein has one entry. The repertoire has hundreds of thousands of distinct CDR3 sequences, 29% of them found once; the top ten carry 15% to 20%. In germline, CDR1 is MNHEY, CDR2 SMNVEV (reference sequence). The length of the CDR3 is 15 residues. Trimming took 3 bases from V and 3 from J, leaving 13 bases between them. The data belong to a study of blood T cells in healthy people across ages. Whole-study findings and limits: Total diversity from one million sequenced T cells was likely underestimated. Naive T cell percentage showed a strong correlation with the diversity of TCR beta.

The V call is TRBV27, the J call TRBJ2-3; tentatively, D is TRBD1 or TRBD2 (6 bases each). The TCR sequence derives from an elderly woman in good health. The sequencing input was blood. CDR3 in amino acids: CASSLRGAGTDTQYF. The CDR3 DNA reads as TGTGCCAGCAGTTTGAGGGGGGCCGGAACAGATACGCAGTATTTT.